One and the same sample provided the 25 T cell receptor beta chains below, sequenced in a study of shared clonotypes between healthy human individuals (dated by TCRdb to about 2020). Receptors were amplified or captured by the immunoSEQ multiplex PCR assay. Not all clones reach the TCRdb copy of this immuneACCESS table, which keeps in-frame sequences only. Checked studies attribute under half of the gap to unresolved V genes and leave the rest unexplained. The sample contains 950,000 to 1,300,000 clones, 65% to 80% of them found a single time. Around 1.5% of the sample comes from the top ten. Sequenced sample: memory CD4+ T cells sorted from blood. The cell subset or site tag for this specimen amounts to: CD45RA-negative fraction. These receptors all come from a man younger than 35 in good health.

The chain couples TRBV27 to TRBJ1-2; possibly TRBD1 for D (6 bases). Germline V CDR1 and CDR2: MNHEY, SMNVEV (reference sequence). The CDR3 loop spans 16 amino acids. V was cut by 6 bases and J by 5 bases, with 22 bases left in between. The CDR3 region is CASRRAQGSAGYGYTF. DNA for the CDR3: TGTGCCAGCAGGCGGGCGCAGGGGTCGGCTGGATATGGCTACACCTTC.

This clone was seen a handful of times. V usage is TRBV5-4 and J usage is TRBJ2-4; D call uncertain. The V end lost 3 bases, the J end lost 0 bases, and 13 bases lay between the germline ends. Per germline, CDR1 SGHNT and CDR2 YYREEE (reference sequence). The length of the CDR3 is 16 residues. The CDR3 spells CASSSQALLAKNIQYF. In DNA, the CDR3 is TGTGCCAGCAGCTCCCAGGCGCTTCTAGCCAAAAACATTCAGTACTTC.

This clone was seen only a few times. Different DNA sequences within this sample yield the same CDR3. V usage is TRBV11-2 and J usage is TRBJ1-1, with D tentatively TRBD1 (6 bases). This CDR3 is built from 13 residues. Looked up from germline, CDR1 is SGHAT and CDR2 is FQNNGV. The V gene lost 4 bases and the J gene lost 5 bases, with 11 bases spanning the gap. The CDR3 region is CASSSQGGTEAFF. The CDR3 DNA sequence: TGTGCCAGCAGCTCACAGGGAGGGACTGAAGCTTTCTTT. The entire variable domain, with the rest obtained from reference TRBV11-2 and TRBJ1-1, is as follows: EAGVAQSPRYKIIEKRQSVAFWCNPISGHATLYWYQQILGQGPKLLIQFQNNGVVDDSQLPKDRFSAERLKGVDSTLKIQPAKLEDSAVYLCASSSQGGTEAFFGQGTRLTVV.

This clone was seen more than once but under ten times. The chain employs TRBV7-6 and TRBJ2-1; no definite D call. Trimming cost V 5 bases and J 0 bases, with 11 bases left between them. Germline V lookup: CDR1 SGHVS, CDR2 FNYEAQ. CDR3 length: 15 residues. CDR3 in amino acids: CASSPRWSSYNEQFF. CDR3 DNA sequence: TGTGCCAGCAGCCCGAGGTGGAGCTCCTACAATGAGCAGTTCTTC.

In its sample, this clone was seen once. The chain couples TRBV5-6 to TRBJ1-1, with TRBD1 as a possible D gene (6 bases). The CDR3 contains 14 residues. The V gene lost 1 base and the J gene lost 1 base, with 8 bases spanning the gap. CDR1 SGHDT and CDR2 YYEEEE come from the germline V gene. As DNA, the CDR3 is TGTGCCAGCAGCTTGTTAGGGGGGAACACTGAAGCTTTCTTT. It translates to CASSLLGGNTEAFF.

The rearrangement uses TRBV6-5 and TRBJ1-3; D gene ambiguous. Germline CDR1 is MNHEY and CDR2 is SVGAGI. The germline V and J ends were trimmed by 10 bases and 2 bases, with 12 bases remaining between them. This CDR3 has 13 residues. CDR3 nucleotide sequence: TGTGCCACTGCAGCGTGGGCTGGAAACACCATATATTTT. Residues: CATAAWAGNTIYF.

This chain joins TRBV5-1 and TRBJ1-5; TRBD1 is a possible D gene (6 bases). The CDR3 length is 16 residues. V shed 4 bases and J shed 4 bases, with 18 bases lying between them. The germline V gene encodes CDR1 SGHRS and CDR2 YFSETQ. This CDR3 is CASSTGHLGPNQPQHF. CDR3 bases: TGCGCCAGCAGCACGGGACACCTGGGCCCTAATCAGCCCCAGCATTTT.

The chain joins TRBV6-1 to TRBJ2-7, with D possibly TRBD1 on 6 matching bases. V was clipped by 10 bases and J by 2 bases, with 15 bases between them. The CDR3 is made up of 13 amino acids. CDR1 and CDR2 from the germline V gene are MNHNS and SASEGT. Written as DNA, the CDR3 is TGTGCCACCTACCGACAGGTTGCCTACGAGCAGTACTTC. Translated, it gives CATYRQVAYEQYF.

Concerning this clone itself: Other nucleotide sequences from this sample produce the same CDR3. This chain joins TRBV4-3 and TRBJ1-2; possible D gene TRBD1, 5 bases. Per germline, CDR1 LGHNA and CDR2 YSLEER. This CDR3 region has 15 residues. The V end lost 0 bases, the J end lost 2 bases, and 10 bases lay between the germline ends. Written as DNA, the CDR3 is TGCGCCAGCAGCCAAGATCCCGGGGGGAACTATGGCTACACCTTC. The encoded protein is CASSQDPGGNYGYTF.

The chain has TRBV28 and TRBJ2-7, with D uncertain. The germline V and J ends were trimmed by 5 bases and 5 bases, with 10 bases remaining between them. The germline V gene encodes CDR1 MDHEN and CDR2 SYDVKM. The CDR3 sequence is 12 residues long. CDR3 loop: CASSTLRDEQYF. DNA for the CDR3: TGTGCCAGCAGTACCTTAAGGGACGAGCAGTACTTC.

This rearrangement joins TRBV7-9 to TRBJ2-3, with 9 bases aligning to TRBD2. CDR1 and CDR2 from the germline V gene are SEHNR and FQNEAQ (reference sequence). The CDR3 sequence is 16 residues long. With 2 bases clipped from V and 4 bases from J, the junction kept 7 bases outside the gene matches. DNA of the CDR3: TGTGCCAGCAGCTTAAGAAGCGGGAGGTTCGCAGATACGCAGTATTTT. It encodes CASSLRSGRFADTQYF.

The V and J genes are TRBV7-2 and TRBJ2-3; 7 nucleotides agree with TRBD2. V was pared by 2 bases and J by 2 bases, with 4 bases of the junction left unmatched. Germline V lookup: CDR1 SGHTA, CDR2 FQGNSA. This CDR3 comprises 15 residues. CDR3 in amino acids: CASSLQAGNTDTQYF. CDR3 bases: TGTGCCAGCAGCTTACAAGCGGGAAACACAGATACGCAGTATTTT. The complete variable domain, with remaining parts taken from reference TRBV7-2 and TRBJ2-3, reads GAGVSQSPSNKVTEKGKDVELRCDPISGHTALYWYRQSLGQGLEFLIYFQGNSAPDKSGLPSDRFSAERTGGSVSTLTIQRTQQEDSAVYLCASSLQAGNTDTQYFGPGTRLTVL.

The genes are TRBV29-1 and TRBJ1-2; D is ambiguous. Between the trimmed V and J ends, which lost 3 bases and 0 bases, there was a span of 11 bases. The CDR3 extends over 14 amino acids. Looked up from germline, CDR1 is SQVTM and CDR2 is ANQGSEA. As DNA, the CDR3 is TGCAGCGTTGACCAAGACCCTACTAACTATGGCTACACCTTC. This gives the protein CSVDQDPTNYGYTF.

This chain links TRBV29-1 with TRBJ2-1; 10 nucleotides match TRBD1. V gave up 1 base and J gave up 6 bases; unmatched junction bases: 12. Per the germline V gene, CDR1 is SQVTM and CDR2 is ANQGSEA. CDR3 size: 17 residues. CDR3 bases: TGCAGCGTTGAAGGGGGGACAGGGGATCTCCTCATCAATGAGCAGTTCTTC. Amino acids: CSVEGGTGDLLINEQFF.

The sample holds a few counts of this clone. CDR3 in amino acids: CASSPLTTMNTEAFF. Here the CDR3 DNA reads TGTGCCAGCAGCCCCCTCACCACCATGAACACTGAAGCTTTCTTT. The chain couples TRBV9 to TRBJ1-1; no clear D gene. The germline gives CDR1 SGDLS, CDR2 YYNGEE. The V and J ends lost 4 bases and 0 bases respectively, with 13 bases between them. This CDR3 has 15 residues.

J is TRBJ2-7 and V is TRBV5-4; weak D call: TRBD1 (6 bases). The CDR3 is made up of 16 amino acids. Germline V gene lookup returns CDR1 SGHNT and CDR2 YYREEE (reference sequence). The germline V and J ends were trimmed by 5 bases and 0 bases, with 18 bases remaining between them. The CDR3 DNA follows: TGTGCCAGCAGTCCCGAAGGGGGTCAGAACTCCTACGAGCAGTACTTC. Amino acid sequence: CASSPEGGQNSYEQYF.

Worth noting for this clone: Relative to the germline gene, one junction end is altered; a read error may explain this. The rearrangement joins TRBV25-1 to TRBJ1-1; weak D call: TRBD1 (5 bases). The CDR3 contains 13 residues. Germline V gene sequence: CDR1 MGHDK, CDR2 SYGVNS. Here the CDR3 reads CASSQQENTGAFF. In nucleotides, the CDR3 is TGTGCCAGCAGTCAACAGGAGAACACTGGAGCTTTCTTT.

V gene TRBV5-6 combines with J gene TRBJ2-2, with D perhaps matching TRBD2 (6 bases). The CDR3 runs 16 residues. The V end lost 5 bases, the J end lost 0 bases, and 14 bases lay between the germline ends. Germline loops: CDR1 SGHDT, CDR2 YYEEEE. In DNA form, the CDR3 reads TGTGCCAGCAGACAAAGGCGGACTACGAACACCGGGGAGCTGTTTTTT. Amino acid sequence: CASRQRRTTNTGELFF. Full variable domain (remainder filled in from reference TRBV5-6 and TRBJ2-2): DAGVTQSPTHLIKTRGQQVTLRCSPKSGHDTVSWYQQALGQGPQFIFQYYEEEERQRGNFPDRFSGHQFPNYSSELNVNALLLGDSALYLCASRQRRTTNTGELFFGEGSRLTVL.

This chain links TRBV19 with TRBJ2-7, with 8 nucleotides matching TRBD2. V shed 5 bases, J shed 2 bases, and the junction held 8 bases outside the gene matches. This CDR3 is 15 amino acids long. Germline-derived CDR1 and CDR2 are LNHDA and SQIVND (reference sequence). The CDR3 protein is CASSPRVSGTYEQYF. The CDR3, as DNA: TGTGCCAGTAGTCCCCGGGTTAGCGGGACCTACGAGCAGTACTTC.

This chain uses TRBV11-3 with TRBJ1-3; D is possibly TRBD1 (6 bases). The CDR3 consists of 15 residues. V dropped 0 bases and J dropped 2 bases, with 8 bases sitting between them. Germline assignment: CDR1 SGHNT and CDR2 YENEEA. The CDR3 bases are TGTGCCAGCAGCTTAGAGGGGGCCGCTGGAAACACCATATATTTT. Protein sequence: CASSLEGAAGNTIYF.

CDR3 bases: TGTGCCAGCAGCTTTAGAGAAGATTCACCCCTCCACTTT. Protein product: CASSFREDSPLHF. The chain carries TRBV7-2 and TRBJ1-6; D unclear. Trimming cost V 3 bases and J 8 bases, with 8 bases left between them. CDR1 and CDR2 (germline): SGHTA, FQGNSA. The CDR3 extends over 13 amino acids.

The chain is built from TRBV18 and TRBJ2-6; D is uncertain. This CDR3 comprises 14 residues. Germline lookup yields CDR1 KGHSH and CDR2 LQKENI. Trimming took off 7 bases at V and 4 bases at J, with 11 bases between the two ends. CDR3 nucleotides: TGTGCCAGCTTCCGGGTCGGAGGGGCCAACGTCCTGACTTTC. It encodes CASFRVGGANVLTF.

The rearrangement uses TRBV27 and TRBJ1-1; D ambiguous. CDR3 length: 15 residues. The V gene lost 7 bases and the J gene lost 8 bases, with 23 bases spanning the gap. Germline CDR1 and CDR2: MNHEY and SMNVEV (reference sequence). CDR3 in DNA: TGTGCCAGCACCCGGGATCTATTCTCCCCTACAGAAGCTTTCTTT. This codes for CASTRDLFSPTEAFF.

V gene TRBV28 combines with J gene TRBJ2-5; possibly TRBD1 for D (5 bases). V was clipped by 4 bases and J by 3 bases, with 15 bases between them. The length of the CDR3 is 15 residues. The V gene's germline CDR1 is MDHEN and CDR2 SYDVKM. The CDR3 is CASSSLQVKEETQYF. CDR3 DNA sequence: TGTGCCAGCAGTTCCCTACAGGTGAAGGAAGAGACCCAGTACTTC.

The rearrangement uses TRBV10-3 and TRBJ1-2, with D possibly TRBD1 on 5 matching bases. The CDR3 length is 12 residues. Germline CDR1 is ENHRY and CDR2 is SYGVKD. V was pared by 11 bases and J by 5 bases, with 15 bases between. CDR3 in amino acids: CASQGDGYGYTF. The CDR3 nucleotides are TGTGCCTCACAAGGGGATGGGTATGGCTACACCTTC.